Below are 14 T cell receptor beta chains sequenced from a single sample in a study of shared clonotypes between healthy human individuals. Produced via immunoSEQ multiplex PCR; TCRdb's table is partial and in-frame only. The sample includes about 1 million clones, about 75% of them seen just once. Material: memory CD4+ T cells sorted from blood. The subset here: CD45RA-negative fraction. The receptors derive from a man between 18 and 35 years old in good health.

This clone has a count of ten or more. The chain combines TRBV5-1 with TRBJ2-2; 7 nucleotides line up with TRBD1. CDR3 length: 14 amino acids. The ends lost 7 bases at V and 0 bases at J; junction bases unmatched: 3. Germline V CDR1 and CDR2: SGHRS, YFSETQ. CDR3 protein: CASFGTANTGELFF. The CDR3 DNA sequence: TGCGCCAGCTTTGGGACAGCGAACACCGGGGAGCTGTTTTTT.

The chain uses TRBV30 and TRBJ1-1, with a weak D call TRBD1 (6 bases). The V and J ends lost 0 bases and 4 bases respectively, with 12 bases between them. Germline CDR1 and CDR2: GTSNPN and SVGIG (reference sequence). This CDR3 comprises 14 residues. The CDR3 coding sequence is TGTGCCTGGAGTGTATTACAGGGAGGCACTGAAGCTTTCTTT. This sequence encodes CAWSVLQGGTEAFF.

The chain combines TRBV11-2 with TRBJ1-2; D is uncertain. The CDR3 contains 16 residues. V was shortened by 1 base and J by 5 bases, with 17 bases between the two germline ends. CDR1 SGHAT and CDR2 FQNNGV come from the germline V gene. Here the CDR3 DNA reads TGTGCCAGCAGCTTAGGCCTCGGGTCTCCGACTTATGGCTACACCTTC. It yields the protein CASSLGLGSPTYGYTF.

As for this clone: This likely came from a read error, as a far larger clone is one base away. The sample carries other DNA sequences with the same CDR3. This chain connects TRBV7-2 to TRBJ2-3; unclear D gene. The germline CDR1 and CDR2 sequences are SGHTA and FQGNSA. The CDR3 contains 11 residues. V lost 3 bases to trimming and J lost 4 bases, with 2 bases between them. The CDR3 DNA reads TGTGCCAGCAGCTTTGCAGATACGCAGTATTTT. Translating gives CASSFADTQYF.

V usage is TRBV28 and J usage is TRBJ2-4, with unresolved D. Trimming removed 4 bases at V and 2 bases at J, with 6 bases between. This CDR3 is 13 amino acids long. CDR1 and CDR2 from the germline V gene are MDHEN and SYDVKM. CDR3 protein: CASSSHTKNIQYF. CDR3 sequence (DNA): TGTGCCAGCAGTTCTCACACCAAAAACATTCAGTACTTC.

This clone was observed once. The rearrangement links TRBV9 to TRBJ2-7; TRBD2 matches at 11 bases. The CDR3 runs to 15 residues. The trim removed 5 bases at V and 3 bases at J, leaving 7 bases unmatched. CDR1 is SGDLS, CDR2 YYNGEE, per germline. CDR3 sequence reads: CASSLTSGGYYEQYF. For the CDR3, the DNA is TGTGCCAGCAGTCTTACTAGCGGGGGATACTACGAGCAGTACTTC.

This rearrangement joins TRBV10-3 to TRBJ1-2, with D perhaps TRBD1 (5 bases). The CDR3 is 13 amino acids. Looked up from germline, CDR1 is ENHRY and CDR2 is SYGVKD. V was pared by 5 bases and J by 4 bases, with 11 bases between. CDR3 nucleotide sequence: TGTGCCATCAGTCTAGATGGGGGCTATGGCTACACCTTC. Translated: CAISLDGGYGYTF.

This clone was found once. The V and J genes are TRBV28 and TRBJ1-2; D gene ambiguous. V shed 5 bases and J shed 7 bases, with 20 bases lying between them. CDR3 length equals 15 residues. Germline loops: CDR1 MDHEN, CDR2 SYDVKM. For the CDR3, the DNA is TGTGCCAGCAGTCCCCCCGAAAGGAGGCGCGGTGGCTACACCTTC. Amino acid sequence: CASSPPERRRGGYTF.

The chain is built from TRBV11-1 and TRBJ1-1, with 7 bases aligning to TRBD1. There are 17 residues in the CDR3. Germline V gene lookup returns CDR1 SGHAT and CDR2 FQDESV (reference sequence). The ends lost 5 bases at V and 0 bases at J; junction bases unmatched: 12. CDR3: CASSPGSPGQLNTEAFF. The CDR3 DNA reads TGTGCCAGCAGCCCCGGGTCCCCGGGACAGTTGAACACTGAAGCTTTCTTT.

The chain carries TRBV5-5 and TRBJ1-4, with 12 positions matching TRBD1. Germline CDR1 is SGHKS and CDR2 is YYEKEE (reference sequence). The CDR3 consists of 16 residues. Unmatched junction bases numbered 3, after V lost 0 bases and J lost 6 bases. The CDR3 DNA follows: TGTGCCAGCAGCTTGGTGGGGACAGGGGGCGATGAAAAACTGTTTTTT. The encoded protein is CASSLVGTGGDEKLFF.

The rearrangement joins TRBV29-1 to TRBJ2-2, with D perhaps TRBD2 (7 bases). Germline V gene data show CDR1 as SQVTM and CDR2 as ANQGSEA. This CDR3 is 13 amino acids long. Trimming stripped 7 bases from V and 2 bases from J, with 11 bases between. CDR3 nucleotide sequence: TGCAGCGCAAGGGGGGGTAACACCGGGGAGCTGTTTTTT. Amino acids: CSARGGNTGELFF.

V usage is TRBV28 and J usage is TRBJ1-6; D remains unclear. The CDR3 runs 14 residues. V lost 2 bases and J 11 bases, leaving 13 bases between the germline ends. Germline CDR1 reads MDHEN; CDR2 reads SYDVKM. CDR3 DNA: TGTGCCAGCAGTTTAGGGCAGCAATTCACACCCCTCCACTTT. Translation gives CASSLGQQFTPLHF. Full variable domain (remainder filled in from reference TRBV28 and TRBJ1-6): DVKVTQSSRYLVKRTGEKVFLECVQDMDHENMFWYRQDPGLGLRLIYFSYDVKMKEKGDIPEGYSVSREKKERFSLILESASTNQTSMYLCASSLGQQFTPLHFGNGTRLTVT.

This chain uses TRBV28 with TRBJ2-7; 7 nucleotides line up with TRBD2. CDR3 length: 14 amino acids. Germline trimming cut 6 bases from V and 2 bases from J; bases unmatched to any gene: 7. CDR1 is MDHEN, CDR2 SYDVKM, per germline. For the CDR3, the DNA is TGTGCCAGCAGCTTTGCGGGGGTTCCCTACGAGCAGTACTTC. Amino acids: CASSFAGVPYEQYF.

The CDR3 bases are TGTGCCAGCAGCTTAACGGGGATCCCTGGGGCCAACGTCCTGACTTTC. This translates into CASSLTGIPGANVLTF. V usage is TRBV28 and J usage is TRBJ2-6; maybe TRBD2 (5 bases). The CDR3 consists of 16 residues. Trimming took 6 bases from V and 2 from J, leaving 14 bases between them. Looked up from germline, CDR1 is MDHEN and CDR2 is SYDVKM.